Following are 25 T cell receptor beta chains from one sample sequenced in a study of memory CD4+ T cells and cytomegalovirus serostatus. Single viable CD3+CD4+CD8-CD45RO+ cells were sorted as the memory CD4+ T cells. Using immunoSEQ multiplex PCR, the repertoire was profiled, and TCRdb retains in-frame clones only, with some absent. The table includes under 75,000 clones, 60% to 85% detected once. The sequenced sample was memory CD4+ T cells from blood. The origin of the receptors is an adult in good health and CMV-seronegative. Some clones in this sample may be carry-over from other donors' samples.

The chain joins TRBV5-6 to TRBJ1-3, with 7 bases aligning to TRBD1. The CDR3 has 16 residues. In germline, CDR1 is SGHDT, CDR2 YYEEEE. The ends lost 2 bases at V and 0 bases at J; junction bases unmatched: 5. The CDR3 region is CASSFDRESSGNTIYF. In DNA form, the CDR3 reads TGTGCCAGCAGCTTCGACAGGGAAAGCTCTGGAAACACCATATATTTT. The variable domain in full, with the rest retrieved from reference TRBV5-6 and TRBJ1-3, is DAGVTQSPTHLIKTRGQQVTLRCSPKSGHDTVSWYQQALGQGPQFIFQYYEEEERQRGNFPDRFSGHQFPNYSSELNVNALLLGDSALYLCASSFDRESSGNTIYFGEGSWLTVV.

This chain joins TRBV6-5 and TRBJ1-6; tentatively, D is TRBD1 (5 bases). Germline V gene sequence: CDR1 MNHEY, CDR2 SVGAGI. With 4 bases removed from V and 12 bases from J, the gap between germline ends came to 7 bases. This CDR3 spans 11 amino acids. CDR3 region: CASSSGGPLHF. CDR3 nucleotide sequence: TGTGCCAGCAGTTCGGGGGGACCCCTCCACTTT.

This chain connects TRBV28 to TRBJ2-3; D is unclear. V was pared by 8 bases and J by 2 bases, with 11 bases between. This CDR3 comprises 13 residues. Germline V gene lookup returns CDR1 MDHEN and CDR2 SYDVKM. DNA for the CDR3: TGTGCCAGCGACAAGGGCCTCACAGATACGCAGTATTTT. Protein: CASDKGLTDTQYF.

The chain combines TRBV7-2 with TRBJ2-2; possibly TRBD1 for D (5 bases). Germline assignment: CDR1 SGHTA and CDR2 FQGNSA. The CDR3 length is 14 residues. V was clipped by 0 bases and J by 5 bases, with 7 bases between them. CDR3 DNA sequence: TGTGCCAGCAGCTTAGCCAGGGTGACCGGGGAGCTGTTTTTT. Protein: CASSLARVTGELFF.

The gene calls are TRBV27 and TRBJ1-4; D gene unclear. CDR1 MNHEY and CDR2 SMNVEV come from the germline V gene (reference sequence). V was trimmed by 6 bases and J by 8 bases, leaving 19 bases between them. There are 15 residues in the CDR3. In DNA, the CDR3 is TGTGCCAGCAGACCTTTTTCGGGGTTCGGGGAAAAACTGTTTTTT. Translated, it gives CASRPFSGFGEKLFF.

The chain has TRBV10-3 and TRBJ2-5; no clear D gene. The CDR3 extends over 15 amino acids. In germline, CDR1 is ENHRY, CDR2 SYGVKD. Trimming removed 4 bases from V and 1 base from J, with 13 bases in between. The CDR3 region has the DNA TGTGCCATCAGTGGCAAGAGTAGCCCCCAAGAGACCCAGTACTTC. Encoded protein: CAISGKSSPQETQYF.

This chain joins TRBV29-1 and TRBJ1-2; D not resolved. Germline V gene lookup returns CDR1 SQVTM and CDR2 ANQGSEA. Between the trimmed V and J ends, which lost 3 bases and 3 bases, there was a span of 8 bases. The CDR3 totals 12 residues. CDR3 sequence: CSVDKSYYGYTF. The CDR3 nucleotides are TGCAGCGTTGATAAGAGCTACTATGGCTACACCTTC.

This CDR3 reads CASSTRSGRAHQSNEQFF. The CDR3 nucleotides read TGTGCCAGCAGCACGAGGAGCGGGAGGGCCCATCAGAGCAATGAGCAGTTCTTC. This chain connects TRBV7-1 to TRBJ2-1; 10 bases agree with TRBD2. TRBV7-1 carries the ORF label, with uncertain function. The CDR3 covers 18 residues. The V segment lost 5 bases and the J segment 6 bases; nucleotides outside the gene matches: 16.

The sample holds a few counts of this clone. The gene calls are TRBV7-9 and TRBJ2-2; possible D gene TRBD1, 8 bases. The CDR3 loop spans 19 amino acids. With 10 bases removed from V and 0 bases from J, the gap between germline ends came to 27 bases. CDR1 is SEHNR and CDR2 is FQNEAQ in the germline V gene (reference sequence). CDR3 DNA sequence: TGTGCCACAACTTCCAAGGACAGGGAGGGACCCGCGAACACCGGGGAGCTGTTTTTT. Protein sequence: CATTSKDREGPANTGELFF.

The sample holds a few counts of this clone. This chain uses TRBV14 with TRBJ2-2; D is undetermined. Trimming took off 6 bases at V and 0 bases at J, with 11 bases between the two ends. The CDR3 contains 15 residues. Germline loops: CDR1 SGHDN, CDR2 FVKESK. CDR3 in amino acids: CASRRNGANTGELFF. In nucleotides, the CDR3 is TGTGCCAGCAGAAGGAACGGAGCGAACACCGGGGAGCTGTTTTTT. The entire variable domain, with the rest obtained from reference TRBV14 and TRBJ2-2, is as follows: EAGVTQFPSHSVIEKGQTVTLRCDPISGHDNLYWYRRVMGKEIKFLLHFVKESKQDESGMPNNRFLAERTGGTYSTLKVQPAELEDSGVYFCASRRNGANTGELFFGEGSRLTVL.

The rearrangement links TRBV9 to TRBJ2-6, with D tentatively TRBD1 (5 bases). CDR1 is SGDLS and CDR2 is YYNGEE in the germline V gene. This CDR3 spans 17 amino acids. Trimming shortened V by 0 bases and J by 0 bases, and 10 bases separated the two germline ends. The CDR3 loop reads CASSVEGHPSGANVLTF. The CDR3 region has the DNA TGTGCCAGCAGCGTAGAAGGACACCCCTCTGGGGCCAACGTCCTGACTTTC.

The chain carries TRBV7-2 and TRBJ2-7; 7 nucleotides agree with TRBD1. The V segment lost 4 bases and the J segment 0 bases; nucleotides outside the gene matches: 6. The CDR3 covers 15 residues. Per the germline V gene, CDR1 is SGHTA and CDR2 is FQGNSA. The CDR3 region is CASSSTGTVSYEQYF. The CDR3 coding sequence is TGTGCCAGCAGCTCGACCGGGACAGTCTCCTACGAGCAGTACTTC.

As to this clone: Other DNA sequences from this sample encode an identical CDR3 as well. The chain has TRBV4-1 and TRBJ1-4; a weak D match, TRBD1 (5 bases). CDR1 is MGHRA, CDR2 YSYEKL, per germline. Trimming pared 3 bases from V and 0 bases from J, leaving 11 bases between. This CDR3 comprises 16 residues. CDR3 coding DNA: TGCGCCAGCAGCCAGGGGACGGTTGCAACTAATGAAAAACTGTTTTTT. This encodes CASSQGTVATNEKLFF.

J is TRBJ2-3 and V is TRBV13, with TRBD2 matching 8 bases. Germline CDR1 and CDR2: PRHDT and FYEKMQ (reference sequence). The CDR3 totals 15 residues. V dropped 2 bases and J dropped 0; count of bases not matched to a gene: 1. Here the CDR3 DNA reads TGTGCCAGCAGCTTACCGGGGGGGAGCACAGATACGCAGTATTTT. Translated: CASSLPGGSTDTQYF. Variable domain in full (rest from reference TRBV13 and TRBJ2-3): AAGVIQSPRHLIKEKRETATLKCYPIPRHDTVYWYQQGPGQDPQFLISFYEKMQSDKGSIPDRFSAQQFSDYHSELNMSSLELGDSALYFCASSLPGGSTDTQYFGPGTRLTVL.

The chain joins TRBV18 to TRBJ2-5; D call uncertain. Trimming shortened V by 2 bases and J by 4 bases, and 8 bases separated the two germline ends. Germline-derived CDR1 and CDR2 are KGHSH and LQKENI. This CDR3 comprises 13 residues. The CDR3 here is CASSPEIRETQYF. DNA of the CDR3: TGTGCCAGCTCACCAGAGATTCGAGAGACCCAGTACTTC.

The chain employs TRBV6-6 and TRBJ2-7; TRBD2 matches at 7 bases. The CDR3 spans 12 residues. V shed 5 bases, J shed 5 bases, and the junction held 3 bases outside the gene matches. Per germline, CDR1 MNHNY and CDR2 SVGAGI (reference sequence). The chain's CDR3 is CASSQTSNEQYF. The CDR3 region has the DNA TGTGCCAGCAGTCAGACTAGCAACGAGCAGTACTTC.

The chain combines TRBV27 with TRBJ2-7; D unresolved. Looked up from germline, CDR1 is MNHEY and CDR2 is SMNVEV (reference sequence). V gave up 5 bases and J gave up 0 bases, with 14 bases separating them. This CDR3 is built from 15 residues. The CDR3 region has the DNA TGTGCCAGCAGTCCGACTCCCCATGTCTCCTACGAGCAGTACTTC. Amino acid sequence: CASSPTPHVSYEQYF.

The J gene is TRBJ1-2, the V gene TRBV28, with D perhaps matching TRBD1 (5 bases). V was clipped by 1 base and J by 4 bases, with 16 bases between them. CDR3 length: 16 residues. Germline V gene data show CDR1 as MDHEN and CDR2 as SYDVKM. The CDR3 spells CASSLFPEAGSYGYTF. CDR3 sequence (DNA): TGTGCCAGCAGTTTATTCCCTGAGGCAGGGTCCTATGGCTACACCTTC.

This sequence joins TRBV29-1 and TRBJ1-1, with TRBD1 matching 9 bases. The CDR3 sequence is 13 residues long. Germline assignment: CDR1 SQVTM and CDR2 ANQGSEA. The J segment lost 8 bases and the V segment lost 2 bases, leaving 6 bases of the junction unmatched. CDR3 sequence (DNA): TGCAGCGTTGAACCAGCTACAGGGGGCGAAGCTTTCTTT. It yields the protein CSVEPATGGEAFF.

This sequence joins TRBV6-1 and TRBJ1-1; D is ambiguous. The length of the CDR3 is 14 residues. From germline, CDR1 is MNHNS and CDR2 SASEGT. Between the trimmed V and J ends, which lost 6 bases and 1 base, there was a span of 12 bases. For the CDR3, the DNA is TGTGCCAGCAGAATCTCAATGGGGAACACTGAAGCTTTCTTT. This codes for CASRISMGNTEAFF.

This clone was found a few times. The J gene is TRBJ2-1, the V gene TRBV5-4, with D maybe TRBD2 (5 bases). The CDR3 extends over 17 amino acids. V lost 4 bases to trimming and J lost 0 bases, with 17 bases between them. CDR1 is SGHNT, CDR2 YYREEE, per germline (reference sequence). CDR3 bases: TGTGCCAGCAGCAGCTCTCCTCGGGGAAACTCCTACAATGAGCAGTTCTTC. It encodes CASSSSPRGNSYNEQFF.

V gene TRBV2 combines with J gene TRBJ1-5; TRBD1 is a possible D gene (6 bases). Germline assignment: CDR1 SNHLY and CDR2 FYNNEI. The ends were cut back, 5 bases at V and 8 bases at J, with 16 bases in the middle. The CDR3 has 14 residues. Here the CDR3 reads CASSLEGQGKPQHF. The DNA of the CDR3 is TGTGCCAGCAGTTTAGAGGGACAAGGAAAGCCCCAGCATTTT.

J is TRBJ2-1 and V is TRBV21-1; TRBD1 is the table's D call, not checked against the DNA. TRBV21-1 is listed as a pseudogene. The CDR3 has 15 amino acids. The CDR3 sequence: CASSNGDQQDNEQFF. In nucleotides, the CDR3 is TGTGCCAGCAGCAACGGAGACCAACAGGACAATGAGCAGTTCTTC.

As concerns this clone: This sample includes further DNA sequences coding for the same CDR3. This chain links TRBV7-9 with TRBJ1-2; D call uncertain. Germline values: CDR1 SEHNR, CDR2 FQNEAQ (reference sequence). V lost 2 bases, J lost 1 base, and 5 bases lay in between. This CDR3 has 13 amino acids. As DNA, the CDR3 is TGTGCCAGCAGCTTATCGAATAACTATGGCTACACCTTC. This sequence encodes CASSLSNNYGYTF.

The chain recombines TRBV30 with TRBJ2-5; tentative D call: TRBD2 (7 bases). CDR1 GTSNPN and CDR2 SVGIG come from the germline V gene (reference sequence). CDR3 length: 13 amino acids. Trimming shortened V by 4 bases and J by 5 bases, and 14 bases separated the two germline ends. Here the CDR3 reads CAWNVRGGETQYF. The CDR3 bases are TGTGCCTGGAACGTGAGGGGGGGGGAGACCCAGTACTTC. The full variable domain, with the rest looked up from reference TRBV30 and TRBJ2-5, is SQTIHQWPATLVQPVGSPLSLECTVEGTSNPNLYWYRQAAGRGLQLLFYSVGIGQISSEVPQNLSASRPQDRQFILSSKKLLLSDSGFYLCAWNVRGGETQYFGPGTRLLVL.